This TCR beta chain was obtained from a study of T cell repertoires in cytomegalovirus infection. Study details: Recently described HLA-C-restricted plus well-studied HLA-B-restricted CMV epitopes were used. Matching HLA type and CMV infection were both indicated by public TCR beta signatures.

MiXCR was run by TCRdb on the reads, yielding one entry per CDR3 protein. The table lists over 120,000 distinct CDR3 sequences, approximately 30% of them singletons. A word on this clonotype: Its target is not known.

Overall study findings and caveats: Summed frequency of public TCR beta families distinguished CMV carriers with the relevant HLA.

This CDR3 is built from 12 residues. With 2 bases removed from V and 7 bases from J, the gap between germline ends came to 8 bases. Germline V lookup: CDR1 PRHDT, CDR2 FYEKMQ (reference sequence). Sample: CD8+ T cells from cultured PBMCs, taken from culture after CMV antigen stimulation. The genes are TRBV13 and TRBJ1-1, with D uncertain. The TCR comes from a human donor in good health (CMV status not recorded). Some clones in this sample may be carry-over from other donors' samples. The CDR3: CASSLNGFEAFF. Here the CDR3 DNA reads TGTGCCAGCAGCTTAAATGGGTTTGAAGCTTTCTTT. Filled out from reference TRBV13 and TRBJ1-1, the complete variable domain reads AAGVIQSPRHLIKEKRETATLKCYPIPRHDTVYWYQQGPGQDPQFLISFYEKMQSDKGSIPDRFSAQQFSDYHSELNMSSLELGDSALYFCASSLNGFEAFFGQGTRLTVV.